This TCR beta chain derives from a study of control samples from healthy donors and cancer patients. The V gene's germline CDR1 is MNHNS and CDR2 SASEGT. The ends were cut back, 1 base at V and 6 bases at J, with 1 base in the middle. The CDR3 consists of 11 residues. Data came from immunoSEQ multiplex PCR; TCRdb stores just in-frame clones and leaves some out. The table lists approximately 60,000 clones, around 90% of them singletons. The sequence was obtained from a young man with colorectal cancer. The chain has TRBV6-1 and TRBJ1-5; D ambiguous. The sequenced material came from PBMCs. The CDR3: CASSEVQPQHF. DNA of the CDR3: TGTGCCAGCAGTGAAGTTCAGCCCCAGCATTTT.